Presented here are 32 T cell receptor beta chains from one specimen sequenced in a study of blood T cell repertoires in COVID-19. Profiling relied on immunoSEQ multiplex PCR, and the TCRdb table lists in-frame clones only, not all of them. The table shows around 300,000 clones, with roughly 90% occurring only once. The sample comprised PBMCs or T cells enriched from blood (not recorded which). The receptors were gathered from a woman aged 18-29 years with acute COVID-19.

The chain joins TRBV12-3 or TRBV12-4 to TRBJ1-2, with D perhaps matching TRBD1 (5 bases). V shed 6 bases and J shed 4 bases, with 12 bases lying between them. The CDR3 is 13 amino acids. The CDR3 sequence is CASSPDSRYGYTF. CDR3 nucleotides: TGTGCCAGCAGCCCAGACAGCCGCTATGGCTACACCTTC.

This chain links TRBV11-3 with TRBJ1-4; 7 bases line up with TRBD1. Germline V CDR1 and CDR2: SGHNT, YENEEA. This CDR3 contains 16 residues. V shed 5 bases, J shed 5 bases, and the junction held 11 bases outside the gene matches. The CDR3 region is CASSQPPGQTNEKLFF. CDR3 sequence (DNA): TGTGCCAGCAGCCAACCACCGGGACAGACGAATGAAAAACTGTTTTTT. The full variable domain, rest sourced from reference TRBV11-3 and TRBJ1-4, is EAGVVQSPRYKIIEKKQPVAFWCNPISGHNTLYWYLQNLGQGPELLIRYENEEAVDDSQLPKDRFSAERLKGVDSTLKIQPAELGDSAVYLCASSQPPGQTNEKLFFGSGTQLSVL.

The CDR3 loop reads CASSESSLAGASSANEQFF. CDR3 bases: TGCGCCAGCAGTGAGTCCTCCCTAGCGGGAGCTTCTTCTGCAAATGAGCAGTTCTTC. This sequence joins TRBV10-1 and TRBJ2-1, with 10 bases lining up with TRBD2. The CDR3 has 19 residues. V lost 0 bases and J lost 7; bases outside the gene matches: 15. Germline V gene data show CDR1 as WNHNN and CDR2 as SYGVQD (reference sequence).

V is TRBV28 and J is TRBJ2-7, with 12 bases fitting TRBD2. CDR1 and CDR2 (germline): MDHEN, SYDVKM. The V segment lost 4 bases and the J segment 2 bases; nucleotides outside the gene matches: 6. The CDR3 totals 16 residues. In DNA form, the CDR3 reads TGTGCCAGCAGTTCGCGGCTAGCGGGAGGGCCCTACGAGCAGTACTTC. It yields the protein CASSSRLAGGPYEQYF.

CDR3 in amino acids: CASSTRQGTYNEQFF. The CDR3 nucleotides are TGTGCCAGTAGTACCCGACAGGGTACTTACAATGAGCAGTTCTTC. V and J are TRBV19 and TRBJ2-1; TRBD1 matches at 7 bases. This CDR3 is built from 15 residues. The germline V gene encodes CDR1 LNHDA and CDR2 SQIVND (reference sequence). The V and J ends lost 4 bases and 4 bases, in that order; junction bases with no gene match: 7.

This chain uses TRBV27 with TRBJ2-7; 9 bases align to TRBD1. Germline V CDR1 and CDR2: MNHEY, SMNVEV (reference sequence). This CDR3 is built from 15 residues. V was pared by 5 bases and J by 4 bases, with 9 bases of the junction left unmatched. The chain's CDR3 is CASSGWTGASYEQYF. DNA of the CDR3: TGTGCCAGCAGTGGCTGGACAGGGGCGTCTTACGAGCAGTACTTC.

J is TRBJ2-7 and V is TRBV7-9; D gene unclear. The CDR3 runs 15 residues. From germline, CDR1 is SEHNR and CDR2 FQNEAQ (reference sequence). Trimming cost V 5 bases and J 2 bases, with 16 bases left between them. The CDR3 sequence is CASSPTEQKTYEQYF. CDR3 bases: TGTGCCAGCAGCCCGACGGAGCAGAAGACCTACGAGCAGTACTTC.

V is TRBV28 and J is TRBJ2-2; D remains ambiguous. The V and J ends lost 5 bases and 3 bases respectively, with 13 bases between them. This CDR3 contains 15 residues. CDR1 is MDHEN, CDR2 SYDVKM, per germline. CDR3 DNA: TGTGCCAGCAGTCCATTAACTGAGTACACCGGGGAGCTGTTTTTT. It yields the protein CASSPLTEYTGELFF.

CDR3 coding DNA: TGTGCCAGTAATCAGACTAGCGGGACCCTATCTTCCCAAGAGACCCAGTACTTC. It is translated as CASNQTSGTLSSQETQYF. The V gene is TRBV19, the J gene TRBJ2-5, with 11 bases aligning to TRBD2. Germline V CDR1 and CDR2: LNHDA, SQIVND (reference sequence). J lost 1 base, V lost 7 bases, and 14 bases had no gene match. The length of the CDR3 is 18 residues.

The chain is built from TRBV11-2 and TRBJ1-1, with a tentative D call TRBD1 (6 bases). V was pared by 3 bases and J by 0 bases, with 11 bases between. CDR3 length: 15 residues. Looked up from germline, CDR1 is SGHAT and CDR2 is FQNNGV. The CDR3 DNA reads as TGTGCCAGCAGCTTGGGGGGGCGAATGAACACTGAAGCTTTCTTT. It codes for CASSLGGRMNTEAFF.

DNA for the CDR3: TGTGCCAGCAGTGACCGGGACTTTGGTTATGGCTACACCTTC. Amino acid sequence: CASSDRDFGYGYTF. The chain employs TRBV28 and TRBJ1-2, with D tentatively TRBD1 (5 bases). The CDR3 sequence is 14 residues long. Germline assignment: CDR1 MDHEN and CDR2 SYDVKM. Trimming took off 5 bases at V and 5 bases at J, with 15 bases between the two ends.

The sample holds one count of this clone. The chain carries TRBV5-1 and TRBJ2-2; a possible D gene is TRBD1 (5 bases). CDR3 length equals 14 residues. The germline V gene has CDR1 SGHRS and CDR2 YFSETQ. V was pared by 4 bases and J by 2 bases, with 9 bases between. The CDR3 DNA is TGCGCCAGCAGCGGAACAGGCAACACCGGGGAGCTGTTTTTT. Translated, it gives CASSGTGNTGELFF. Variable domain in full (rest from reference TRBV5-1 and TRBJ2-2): KAGVTQTPRYLIKTRGQQVTLSCSPISGHRSVSWYQQTPGQGLQFLFEYFSETQRNKGNFPGRFSGRQFSNSRSEMNVSTLELGDSALYLCASSGTGNTGELFFGEGSRLTVL.

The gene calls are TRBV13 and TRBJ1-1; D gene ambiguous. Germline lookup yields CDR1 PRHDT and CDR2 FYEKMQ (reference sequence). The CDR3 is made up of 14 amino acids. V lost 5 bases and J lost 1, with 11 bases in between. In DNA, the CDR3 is TGTGCCAGCAGCCCTAGGAGCAGGAACACTGAAGCTTTCTTT. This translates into CASSPRSRNTEAFF.

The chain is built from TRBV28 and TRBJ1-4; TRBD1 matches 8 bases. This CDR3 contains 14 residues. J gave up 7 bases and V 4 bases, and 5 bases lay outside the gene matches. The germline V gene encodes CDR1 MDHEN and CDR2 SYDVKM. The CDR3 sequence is CASSWGQVGEKLFF. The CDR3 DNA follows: TGTGCCAGCAGTTGGGGACAGGTCGGTGAAAAACTGTTTTTT. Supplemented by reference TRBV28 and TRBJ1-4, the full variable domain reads DVKVTQSSRYLVKRTGEKVFLECVQDMDHENMFWYRQDPGLGLRLIYFSYDVKMKEKGDIPEGYSVSREKKERFSLILESASTNQTSMYLCASSWGQVGEKLFFGSGTQLSVL.

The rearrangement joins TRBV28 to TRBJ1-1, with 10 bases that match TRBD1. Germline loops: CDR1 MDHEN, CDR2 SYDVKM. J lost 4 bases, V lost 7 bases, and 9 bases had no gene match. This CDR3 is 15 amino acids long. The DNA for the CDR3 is TGTGCCAGCACTGAGGGACAGGGGATGATCACTGAAGCTTTCTTT. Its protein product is CASTEGQGMITEAFF. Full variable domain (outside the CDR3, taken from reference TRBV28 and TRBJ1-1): DVKVTQSSRYLVKRTGEKVFLECVQDMDHENMFWYRQDPGLGLRLIYFSYDVKMKEKGDIPEGYSVSREKKERFSLILESASTNQTSMYLCASTEGQGMITEAFFGQGTRLTVV.

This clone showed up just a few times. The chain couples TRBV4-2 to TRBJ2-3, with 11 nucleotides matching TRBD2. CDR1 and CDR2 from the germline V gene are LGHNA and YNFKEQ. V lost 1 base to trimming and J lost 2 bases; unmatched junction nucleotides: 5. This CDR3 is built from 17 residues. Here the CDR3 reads CASSQAGTSGLTDTQYF. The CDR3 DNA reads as TGTGCCAGCAGCCAAGCGGGGACTAGCGGACTCACAGATACGCAGTATTTT.

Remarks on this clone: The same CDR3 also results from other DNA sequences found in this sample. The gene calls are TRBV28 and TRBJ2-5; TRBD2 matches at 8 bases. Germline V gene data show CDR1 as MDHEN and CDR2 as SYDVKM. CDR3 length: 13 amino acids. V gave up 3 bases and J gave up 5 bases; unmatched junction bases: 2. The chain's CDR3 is CASSLGTRETQYF. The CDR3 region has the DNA TGTGCCAGCAGTTTGGGGACTAGGGAGACCCAGTACTTC.

CDR3 residues: CASTTGGTNYGYTF. The CDR3 DNA follows: TGTGCCAGCACCACAGGGGGTACTAACTATGGCTACACCTTC. The V call is TRBV28, the J call TRBJ1-2, with 8 bases lining up with TRBD1. This CDR3 spans 14 amino acids. J lost 0 bases, V lost 7 bases, and 4 bases had no gene match. Per the germline V gene, CDR1 is MDHEN and CDR2 is SYDVKM.

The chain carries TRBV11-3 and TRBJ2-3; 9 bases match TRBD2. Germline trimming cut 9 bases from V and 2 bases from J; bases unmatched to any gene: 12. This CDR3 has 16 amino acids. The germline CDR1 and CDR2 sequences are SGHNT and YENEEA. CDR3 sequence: CASNGGSGRLTDTQYF. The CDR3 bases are TGTGCCAGTAACGGAGGGAGCGGGAGGCTCACAGATACGCAGTATTTT.

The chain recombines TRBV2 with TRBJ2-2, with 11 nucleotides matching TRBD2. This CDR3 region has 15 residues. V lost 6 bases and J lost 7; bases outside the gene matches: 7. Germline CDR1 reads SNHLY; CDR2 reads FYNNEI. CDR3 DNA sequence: TGTGCCAGCAGACAACTAGCGGGAGCTTTCGGGGAGCTGTTTTTT. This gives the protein CASRQLAGAFGELFF.

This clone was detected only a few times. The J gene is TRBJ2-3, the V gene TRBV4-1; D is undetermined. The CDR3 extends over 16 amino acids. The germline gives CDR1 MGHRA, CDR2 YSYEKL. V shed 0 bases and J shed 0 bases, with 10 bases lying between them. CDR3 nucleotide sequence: TGCGCCAGCAGCCAAGAGAGCTTCCCCAGCACAGATACGCAGTATTTT. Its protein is CASSQESFPSTDTQYF.

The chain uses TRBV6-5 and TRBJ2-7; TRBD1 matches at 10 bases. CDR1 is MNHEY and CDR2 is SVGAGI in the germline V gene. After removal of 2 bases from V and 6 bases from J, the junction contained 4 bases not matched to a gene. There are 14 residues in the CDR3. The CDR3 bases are TGTGCCAGCAGTTACCCGGACAGGGGGGCCGAGCAGTACTTC. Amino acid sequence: CASSYPDRGAEQYF.

This CDR3 is CASSPYKTTGLSYEQYF. The DNA of the CDR3 is TGCGCCAGCAGCCCTTACAAGACGACAGGTCTCTCCTACGAGCAGTACTTC. The chain recombines TRBV5-1 with TRBJ2-7; weak D call: TRBD1 (6 bases). The CDR3 runs 17 residues. V was shortened by 4 bases and J by 0 bases, with 20 bases between the two germline ends. Germline V gene sequence: CDR1 SGHRS, CDR2 YFSETQ.

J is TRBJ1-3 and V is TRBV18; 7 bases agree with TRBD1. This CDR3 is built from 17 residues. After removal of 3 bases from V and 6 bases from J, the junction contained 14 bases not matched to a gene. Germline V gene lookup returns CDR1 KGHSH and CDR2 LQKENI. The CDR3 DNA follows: TGTGCCAGCTCACCCCTCGGGCAGGGGGGTCGTGAAAACACCATATATTTT. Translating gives CASSPLGQGGRENTIYF. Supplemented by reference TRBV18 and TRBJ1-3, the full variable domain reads NAGVMQNPRHLVRRRGQEARLRCSPMKGHSHVYWYRQLPEEGLKFMVYLQKENIIDESGMPKERFSAEFPKEGPSILRIQQVVRGDSAAYFCASSPLGQGGRENTIYFGEGSWLTVV.

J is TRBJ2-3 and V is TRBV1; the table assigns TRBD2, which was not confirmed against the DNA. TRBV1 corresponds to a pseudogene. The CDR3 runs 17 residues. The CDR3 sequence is CTSSQGLAGSQADTQYF. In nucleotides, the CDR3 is TGCACCAGCAGCCAGGGACTAGCGGGAAGTCAGGCAGATACGCAGTATTTT.

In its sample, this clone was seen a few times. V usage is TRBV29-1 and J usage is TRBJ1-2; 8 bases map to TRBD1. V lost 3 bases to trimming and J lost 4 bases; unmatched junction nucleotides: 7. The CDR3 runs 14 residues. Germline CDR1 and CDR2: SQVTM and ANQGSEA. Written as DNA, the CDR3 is TGCAGCGTTGATGCGGGACAGGAGACCTATGGCTACACCTTC. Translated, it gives CSVDAGQETYGYTF.

The CDR3 reads CASSLGGLPKRTNTGELFF. CDR3 bases: TGTGCCAGCAGCTTAGGGGGGCTACCGAAACGTACGAACACCGGGGAGCTGTTTTTT. This chain connects TRBV7-9 to TRBJ2-2; possibly TRBD1 for D (6 bases). V lost 1 base, J lost 0 bases, and 18 bases lay in between. Per germline, CDR1 SEHNR and CDR2 FQNEAQ (reference sequence). This CDR3 has 19 amino acids. The full variable domain, completed using reference TRBV7-9 and TRBJ2-2, is DTGVSQNPRHKITKRGQNVTFRCDPISEHNRLYWYRQTLGQGPEFLTYFQNEAQLEKSRLLSDRFSAERPKGSFSTLEIQRTEQGDSAMYLCASSLGGLPKRTNTGELFFGEGSRLTVL.

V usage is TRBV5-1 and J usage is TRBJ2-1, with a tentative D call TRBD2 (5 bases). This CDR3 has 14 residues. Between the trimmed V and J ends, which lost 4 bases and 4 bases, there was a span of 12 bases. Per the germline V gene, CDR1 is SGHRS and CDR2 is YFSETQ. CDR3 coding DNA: TGCGCCAGCAGCCAGAACGGACTTTACAATGAGCAGTTCTTC. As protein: CASSQNGLYNEQFF.

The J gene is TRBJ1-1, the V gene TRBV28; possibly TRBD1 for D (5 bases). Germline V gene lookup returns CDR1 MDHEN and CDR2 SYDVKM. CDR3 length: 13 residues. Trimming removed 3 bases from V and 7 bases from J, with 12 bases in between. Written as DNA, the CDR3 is TGTGCCAGCAGTTTCCCCGGACAAATTGAAGCTTTCTTT. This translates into CASSFPGQIEAFF.

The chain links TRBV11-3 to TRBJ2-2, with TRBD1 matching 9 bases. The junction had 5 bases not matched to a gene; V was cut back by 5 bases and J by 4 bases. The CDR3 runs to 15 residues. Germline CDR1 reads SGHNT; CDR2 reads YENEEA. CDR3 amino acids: CASSAYRGRTGELFF. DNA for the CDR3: TGTGCCAGCAGCGCTTACAGGGGGCGCACCGGGGAGCTGTTTTTT.

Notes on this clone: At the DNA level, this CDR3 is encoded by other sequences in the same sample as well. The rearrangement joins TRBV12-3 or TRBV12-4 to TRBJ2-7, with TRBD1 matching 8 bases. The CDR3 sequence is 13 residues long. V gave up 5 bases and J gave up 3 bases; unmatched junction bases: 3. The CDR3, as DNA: TGTGCCAGCAGTCTGGACAGGGTCTACGAGCAGTACTTC. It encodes CASSLDRVYEQYF.

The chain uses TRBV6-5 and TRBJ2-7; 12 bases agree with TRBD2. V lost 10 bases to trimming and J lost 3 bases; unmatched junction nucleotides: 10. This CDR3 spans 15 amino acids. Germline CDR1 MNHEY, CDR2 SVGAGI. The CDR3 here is CAIVRWTSGDYEQYF. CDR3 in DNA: TGTGCCATCGTTCGCTGGACTAGCGGGGACTACGAGCAGTACTTC.